The clone carrying this TCR beta chain was seen ten or more times. Its matching antigen is unknown. This sample was taken from a study of identical twins. General study points: For cord blood, abundant beta clonotypes had fewer insertions, unlike memory repertoires, which showed none.

Germline values: CDR1 MNHEY, CDR2 SMNVEV (reference sequence). The CDR3 has 16 residues. With V trimmed by 4 bases and J by 7 bases, 16 bases remained unmatched. MiXCR, applied by TCRdb to the 5' RACE reads, yields one record per CDR3 protein. Of a few hundred thousand distinct CDR3 sequences listed, more than 9% were seen once; the top ten hold approximately 3.2%. Another study also made use of these data, one on yellow fever vaccine responses in identical twins.

The chain carries TRBV27 and TRBJ2-7, with 7 positions matching TRBD2. The sequencing sample was made of PBMCs. The receptor's source is a woman between 18 and 29 years old in good health. The CDR3 loop reads CASSSGTTWREIEQYF. DNA of the CDR3: TGTGCCAGCAGTTCGGGTACTACTTGGCGGGAGATTGAGCAGTACTTC.